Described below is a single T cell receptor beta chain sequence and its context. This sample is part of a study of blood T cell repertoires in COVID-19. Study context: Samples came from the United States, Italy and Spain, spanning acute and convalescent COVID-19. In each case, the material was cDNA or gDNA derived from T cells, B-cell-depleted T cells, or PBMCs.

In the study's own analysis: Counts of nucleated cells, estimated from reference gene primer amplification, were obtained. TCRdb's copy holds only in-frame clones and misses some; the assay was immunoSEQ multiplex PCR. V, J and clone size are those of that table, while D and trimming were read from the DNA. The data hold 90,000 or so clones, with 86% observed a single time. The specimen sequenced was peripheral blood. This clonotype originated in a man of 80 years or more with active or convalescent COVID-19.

The CDR3 region has the DNA TGTGCCAGCAGCCGAGGGGGACAGGGAACCTATGGCTACACCTTC. Translation gives CASSRGGQGTYGYTF. The J gene is TRBJ1-2, the V gene TRBV5-5; TRBD1 aligns across 9 bases. The trim removed 4 bases at V and 4 bases at J, leaving 8 bases unmatched. Germline CDR1 and CDR2: SGHKS and YYEKEE (reference sequence). The CDR3 has 15 amino acids.